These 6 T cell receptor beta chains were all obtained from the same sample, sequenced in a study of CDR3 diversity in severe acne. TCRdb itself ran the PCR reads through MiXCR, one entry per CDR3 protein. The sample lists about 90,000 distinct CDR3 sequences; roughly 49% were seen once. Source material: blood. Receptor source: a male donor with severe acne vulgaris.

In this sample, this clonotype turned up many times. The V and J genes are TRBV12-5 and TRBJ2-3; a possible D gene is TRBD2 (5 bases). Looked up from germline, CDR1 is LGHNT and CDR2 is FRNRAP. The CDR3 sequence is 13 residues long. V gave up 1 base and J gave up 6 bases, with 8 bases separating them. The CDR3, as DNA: TGTGCTAGTGGTTTGGGTGGGGAGGATACGCAGTATTTT. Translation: CASGLGGEDTQYF.

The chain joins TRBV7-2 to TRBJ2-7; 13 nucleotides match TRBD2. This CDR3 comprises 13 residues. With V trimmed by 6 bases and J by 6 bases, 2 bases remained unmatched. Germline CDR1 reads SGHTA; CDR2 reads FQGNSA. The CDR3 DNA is TGTGCCAGCAGTCGACTAGCGGGAGGCGAGCAGTACTTC. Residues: CASSRLAGGEQYF.

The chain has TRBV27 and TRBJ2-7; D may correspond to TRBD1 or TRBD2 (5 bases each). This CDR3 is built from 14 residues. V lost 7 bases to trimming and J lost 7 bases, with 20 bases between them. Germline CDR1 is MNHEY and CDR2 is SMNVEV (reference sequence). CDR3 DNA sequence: TGTGCCAGCATGGGACGGAGCCGTTTCGGGGAGCAGTACTTC. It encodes CASMGRSRFGEQYF.

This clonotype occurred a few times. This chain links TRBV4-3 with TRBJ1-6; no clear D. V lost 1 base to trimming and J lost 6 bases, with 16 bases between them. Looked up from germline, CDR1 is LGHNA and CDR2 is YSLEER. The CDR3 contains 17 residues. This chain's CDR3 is CASSQAVEGLGNSPLHF. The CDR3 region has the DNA TGCGCCAGCAGCCAAGCTGTGGAGGGTCTCGGTAATTCACCCCTCCACTTT.

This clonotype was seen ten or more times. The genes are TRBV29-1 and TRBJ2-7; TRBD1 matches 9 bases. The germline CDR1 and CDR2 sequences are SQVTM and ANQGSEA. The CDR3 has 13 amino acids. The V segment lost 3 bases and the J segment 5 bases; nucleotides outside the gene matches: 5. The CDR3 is CSVEDRGIDEQYF. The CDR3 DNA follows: TGCAGCGTTGAGGACAGGGGAATCGACGAGCAGTACTTC.

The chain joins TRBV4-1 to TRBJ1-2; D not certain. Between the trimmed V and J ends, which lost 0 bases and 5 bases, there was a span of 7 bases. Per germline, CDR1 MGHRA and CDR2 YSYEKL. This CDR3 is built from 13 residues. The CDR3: CASSQDREYGYTF. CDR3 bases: TGCGCCAGCAGCCAAGACCGGGAATATGGCTACACCTTC.